These T cell receptor beta chains were read from a single sample in a study of OX40 agonist ivuxolimab in advanced cancers. Profiled with immunoSEQ multiplex PCR; TCRdb holds only in-frame clones, not every one. The sample includes about 100,000 clones, about 87% seen only once; the top ten take around 1.5%. The sequencing used CD4+ or CD8+ T cells sorted from blood, collected in a trial of the OX40 agonist ivuxolimab. The receptors stem from an adult with an advanced solid tumor such as melanoma, head and neck, liver or kidney cancer. Both conserved end residues are part of each CDR3. The D gene is left open where the match is weak. Clone size is shown for a subset of rows, as once, few, many or a class of expanded clone.

J gene: TRBJ2-7; V gene: TRBV6-5; D gene: TRBD1; clone size: NA; CDR3 protein: CASRGMTGGSYEQYF; CDR3 DNA: TGTGCCAGCAGGGGAATGACAGGGGGGAGTTACGAGCAGTACTTC
J gene: TRBJ1-3; V gene: TRBV6-1; D gene: NA; clone size: NA; CDR3 protein: CASSGSIRSGNTIYF; CDR3 DNA: TGTGCCAGCAGTGGATCGATCCGCTCTGGAAACACCATATATTTT
J gene: TRBJ2-5; V gene: TRBV11-2; D gene: NA; clone size: NA; CDR3 protein: CASSLGAGRETQYF; CDR3 DNA: TGTGCCAGCAGCTTAGGCGCAGGGCGGGAGACCCAGTACTTC
J gene: TRBJ2-5; V gene: TRBV4-3; D gene: NA; clone size: once; CDR3 protein: CASSQARTQYF; CDR3 DNA: TGCGCCAGCAGCCAAGCACGTACCCAGTACTTC
J gene: TRBJ1-2; V gene: TRBV7-2; D gene: NA; clone size: NA; CDR3 protein: CASSLATSFSNYGYTF; CDR3 DNA: TGTGCCAGCAGCTTAGCGACCAGCTTTTCGAACTATGGCTACACCTTC
J gene: TRBJ1-5; V gene: TRBV2; D gene: TRBD1; clone size: NA; CDR3 protein: CASSPDRVGQPQHF; CDR3 DNA: TGTGCCAGCAGTCCGGACAGGGTGGGACAGCCCCAGCATTTT
J gene: TRBJ2-5; V gene: TRBV7-9; D gene: TRBD2; clone size: NA; CDR3 protein: CASSDGTSEGETQYF; CDR3 DNA: TGTGCCAGCAGCGACGGGACTAGCGAGGGGGAGACCCAGTACTTC
J gene: TRBJ2-1; V gene: TRBV7-2; D gene: NA; clone size: NA; CDR3 protein: CASSPPPQGNGEQFF; CDR3 DNA: TGTGCCAGCAGCCCACCCCCACAAGGTAACGGTGAGCAGTTCTTC
J gene: TRBJ1-5; V gene: TRBV19; D gene: NA; clone size: NA; CDR3 protein: CASSIRRGGAQPQHF; CDR3 DNA: TGTGCCAGTAGTATCCGCCGGGGGGGCGCCCAGCCCCAGCATTTT
J gene: TRBJ2-5; V gene: TRBV7-6; D gene: TRBD2; clone size: NA; CDR3 protein: CASSLDPGLAGGWQETQYF; CDR3 DNA: TGTGCCAGCAGCTTAGACCCGGGACTAGCGGGAGGTTGGCAAGAGACCCAGTACTTC
J gene: TRBJ2-7; V gene: TRBV4-3; D gene: TRBD2; clone size: NA; CDR3 protein: CASSQALIPGLAGGPPYEQYF; CDR3 DNA: TGCGCCAGCAGCCAAGCCCTTATTCCGGGACTAGCGGGAGGGCCCCCCTACGAGCAGTACTTC
J gene: TRBJ1-2; V gene: TRBV7-2; D gene: TRBD1; clone size: NA; CDR3 protein: CASSSTGVVKGYTF; CDR3 DNA: TGTGCCAGCAGCTCAACAGGGGTAGTTAAAGGCTACACCTTC
J gene: TRBJ2-7; V gene: TRBV7-2; D gene: NA; clone size: few; CDR3 protein: CASSLIGGEGPLSYEQYF; CDR3 DNA: TGTGCCAGCAGCTTAATAGGGGGGGAGGGCCCTCTGAGCTACGAGCAGTACTTC
J gene: TRBJ2-1; V gene: TRBV5-4; D gene: TRBD2; clone size: NA; CDR3 protein: CASSGGGTELPNEQFF; CDR3 DNA: TGTGCCAGCAGCGGGGGGGGGACGGAACTCCCCAATGAGCAGTTCTTC
J gene: TRBJ1-3; V gene: TRBV30; D gene: NA; clone size: once; CDR3 protein: CAWLQPGLTVEMGSAIYF; CDR3 DNA: TGTGCCTGGCTGCAACCGGGACTAACAGTGGAGATGGGGTCGGCCATATATTTT
J gene: TRBJ1-6; V gene: TRBV4-1; D gene: TRBD1; clone size: few; CDR3 protein: CASSRLPGQGDSPLHF; CDR3 DNA: TGCGCCAGCAGCCGTCTACCGGGACAGGGGGACTCACCCCTCCACTTT
J gene: TRBJ1-6; V gene: TRBV5-1; D gene: NA; clone size: NA; CDR3 protein: CASSPQGSSALNSPLHF; CDR3 DNA: TGCGCCAGCAGCCCGCAGGGTTCTTCAGCCCTCAATTCACCCCTCCACTTT
J gene: TRBJ2-5; V gene: TRBV5-1; D gene: TRBD2; clone size: NA; CDR3 protein: CASSPGTSGQETQYF; CDR3 DNA: TGCGCCAGCAGCCCCGGTACTAGCGGCCAAGAGACCCAGTACTTC
J gene: TRBJ2-7; V gene: TRBV27; D gene: NA; clone size: NA; CDR3 protein: CASSSGLRSYEQYF; CDR3 DNA: TGTGCCAGCAGTTCGGGACTGAGATCCTACGAGCAGTACTTC
J gene: TRBJ2-5; V gene: TRBV29-1; D gene: TRBD1; clone size: NA; CDR3 protein: CSVGQGAQETQYF; CDR3 DNA: TGCAGCGTAGGACAGGGGGCCCAAGAGACCCAGTACTTC
J gene: TRBJ1-5; V gene: TRBV7-9; D gene: NA; clone size: NA; CDR3 protein: CASSLTGSNQPQHF; CDR3 DNA: TGTGCCAGCAGCCTGACAGGCTCCAATCAGCCCCAGCATTTT
J gene: TRBJ2-7; V gene: TRBV27; D gene: NA; clone size: NA; CDR3 protein: CASSPKVDVYEQYF; CDR3 DNA: TGTGCCAGCAGTCCTAAAGTGGACGTCTACGAGCAGTACTTC
J gene: TRBJ2-2; V gene: TRBV27; D gene: NA; clone size: NA; CDR3 protein: CASRRGRGTTGELFF; CDR3 DNA: TGTGCCAGCAGACGAGGTCGTGGCACGACCGGGGAGCTGTTTTTT
J gene: TRBJ2-2; V gene: TRBV6-4; D gene: NA; clone size: NA; CDR3 protein: CASSDSTTGELFF; CDR3 DNA: TGTGCCAGCAGTGACTCGACTACCGGGGAGCTGTTTTTT
J gene: TRBJ2-1; V gene: TRBV7-6; D gene: TRBD2; clone size: NA; CDR3 protein: CASSLIAGGMGEQFF; CDR3 DNA: TGTGCCAGCAGTCTCATAGCGGGAGGGATGGGTGAGCAGTTCTTC
J gene: TRBJ2-3; V gene: TRBV11-2; D gene: TRBD2; clone size: NA; CDR3 protein: CASSPGLAGVGDTQYF; CDR3 DNA: TGTGCCAGCAGCCCTGGACTAGCGGGAGTAGGAGATACGCAGTATTTT
J gene: TRBJ2-6; V gene: TRBV11-2; D gene: TRBD2; clone size: NA; CDR3 protein: CASSPRTSARSGANVLTF; CDR3 DNA: TGTGCCAGCAGCCCCCGGACTAGCGCTCGCTCTGGGGCCAACGTCCTGACTTTC
J gene: TRBJ2-7; V gene: TRBV2; D gene: NA; clone size: NA; CDR3 protein: CASRKTGTTYEQYF; CDR3 DNA: TGTGCCAGCAGGAAGACAGGCACTACCTACGAGCAGTACTTC
J gene: TRBJ2-7; V gene: TRBV15; D gene: NA; clone size: NA; CDR3 protein: CATSRDRQVGEQYF; CDR3 DNA: TGTGCCACCAGCAGAGATAGACAGGTCGGAGAGCAGTACTTC
J gene: TRBJ2-1; V gene: TRBV28; D gene: NA; clone size: NA; CDR3 protein: CASRGRVAEQFF; CDR3 DNA: TGTGCCAGCAGAGGCAGGGTTGCTGAGCAGTTCTTC
J gene: TRBJ2-7; V gene: TRBV19; D gene: NA; clone size: NA; CDR3 protein: CASSIGRRYEQYF; CDR3 DNA: TGTGCCAGTAGTATAGGGAGGCGCTACGAGCAGTACTTC
J gene: TRBJ2-3; V gene: TRBV6-1; D gene: NA; clone size: NA; CDR3 protein: CASSEEGPVRPDTQYF; CDR3 DNA: TGTGCCAGCAGTGAAGAAGGGCCTGTTAGACCAGATACGCAGTATTTT
J gene: TRBJ2-1; V gene: TRBV6-1; D gene: NA; clone size: once; CDR3 protein: CASSESRGGYNEQFF; CDR3 DNA: TGTGCCAGCAGTGAATCTAGGGGAGGCTACAATGAGCAGTTCTTC
J gene: TRBJ1-5; V gene: TRBV15; D gene: NA; clone size: NA; CDR3 protein: CATSSRQVPYSNQPQHF; CDR3 DNA: TGTGCCACCAGCAGTCGACAGGTCCCATATAGCAATCAGCCCCAGCATTTT
J gene: TRBJ2-3; V gene: TRBV9; D gene: TRBD2; clone size: few; CDR3 protein: CASNRGSGGPDTQYF; CDR3 DNA: TGTGCCAGCAATAGGGGTAGCGGGGGCCCAGATACGCAGTATTTT
J gene: TRBJ1-4; V gene: TRBV5-1; D gene: NA; clone size: NA; CDR3 protein: CASSVTGEKLFF; CDR3 DNA: TGCGCCAGCAGCGTAACAGGTGAAAAACTGTTTTTT
J gene: TRBJ1-1; V gene: TRBV6-6; D gene: NA; clone size: NA; CDR3 protein: CASSMGSTEAFF; CDR3 DNA: TGTGCCAGCAGTATGGGTTCAACTGAAGCTTTCTTT
J gene: TRBJ1-1; V gene: TRBV5-1; D gene: TRBD1; clone size: NA; CDR3 protein: CASSSGQGSGTEAFF; CDR3 DNA: TGCGCCAGCAGCTCGGGACAGGGGTCGGGCACTGAAGCTTTCTTT
J gene: TRBJ2-3; V gene: TRBV12-5; D gene: TRBD1; clone size: few; CDR3 protein: CASGIQGGRTDTQYF; CDR3 DNA: TGTGCTAGTGGGATACAGGGGGGAAGGACAGATACGCAGTATTTT
J gene: TRBJ2-1; V gene: TRBV7-2; D gene: TRBD2; clone size: NA; CDR3 protein: CASSPGLATNEQFF; CDR3 DNA: TGTGCCAGCAGCCCCGGACTAGCAACGAATGAGCAGTTCTTC
J gene: TRBJ1-5; V gene: TRBV30; D gene: NA; clone size: NA; CDR3 protein: CAWSAPRGGARGQPQHF; CDR3 DNA: TGTGCCTGGAGTGCCCCGCGCGGGGGGGCGCGCGGTCAGCCCCAGCATTTT
J gene: TRBJ2-5; V gene: TRBV5-1; D gene: NA; clone size: once; CDR3 protein: CASSLVSGAQETQYF; CDR3 DNA: TGCGCCAGCAGCTTGGTGTCGGGGGCGCAGGAGACCCAGTACTTC
J gene: TRBJ2-2; V gene: TRBV7-2; D gene: NA; clone size: NA; CDR3 protein: CASSLLGGTGELFF; CDR3 DNA: TGTGCCAGCAGCTTATTGGGGGGCACCGGGGAGCTGTTTTTT
J gene: TRBJ2-7; V gene: TRBV9; D gene: TRBD2; clone size: NA; CDR3 protein: CASSVGGSGGGTYEQYF; CDR3 DNA: TGTGCCAGCAGCGTAGGTGGTAGCGGGGGAGGTACCTACGAGCAGTACTTC
J gene: TRBJ2-5; V gene: TRBV2; D gene: TRBD2; clone size: NA; CDR3 protein: CASSPTSGGAAPYF; CDR3 DNA: TGTGCCAGCAGTCCAACTAGCGGGGGGGCCGCCCCCTACTTC
J gene: TRBJ2-1; V gene: TRBV18; D gene: TRBD2; clone size: NA; CDR3 protein: CASSPGDSGYNEQFF; CDR3 DNA: TGTGCCAGCTCTCCCGGGGATAGCGGGTACAATGAGCAGTTCTTC
J gene: TRBJ2-1; V gene: TRBV9; D gene: NA; clone size: NA; CDR3 protein: CASSATIGGRIASSYNEQFF; CDR3 DNA: TGTGCCAGCAGCGCGACGATAGGGGGGCGAATAGCGAGCTCCTACAATGAGCAGTTCTTC
J gene: TRBJ2-5; V gene: TRBV6-6; D gene: NA; clone size: NA; CDR3 protein: CASSYEGHYQETQYF; CDR3 DNA: TGTGCCAGCAGTTACGAAGGACACTACCAAGAGACCCAGTACTTC
J gene: TRBJ1-1; V gene: TRBV7-3; D gene: NA; clone size: NA; CDR3 protein: CASSLQGWGKNTEAFF; CDR3 DNA: TGTGCCAGCAGCTTACAGGGATGGGGAAAGAACACTGAAGCTTTCTTT
J gene: TRBJ2-2; V gene: TRBV7-8; D gene: NA; clone size: NA; CDR3 protein: CASSSLTSTGELFF; CDR3 DNA: TGTGCCAGCAGCAGTCTCACAAGCACCGGGGAGCTGTTTTTT
J gene: TRBJ2-1; V gene: TRBV7-2; D gene: TRBD2; clone size: once; CDR3 protein: CASSLWTSGNNEQFF; CDR3 DNA: TGTGCCAGCAGCTTATGGACTAGCGGCAACAATGAGCAGTTCTTC
J gene: TRBJ2-3; V gene: TRBV19; D gene: TRBD2; clone size: NA; CDR3 protein: CATASGSVTDTQYF; CDR3 DNA: TGTGCCACCGCTAGCGGGAGCGTGACAGATACGCAGTATTTT
J gene: TRBJ2-3; V gene: TRBV5-1; D gene: TRBD2; clone size: few; CDR3 protein: CASSLVAGGSTDTQYF; CDR3 DNA: TGCGCCAGCAGCTTGGTTGCGGGGGGTAGCACAGATACGCAGTATTTT
J gene: TRBJ2-1; V gene: TRBV11-3; D gene: TRBD2; clone size: NA; CDR3 protein: CASSGSGWEQFF; CDR3 DNA: TGTGCCAGCAGCGGTAGCGGGTGGGAGCAGTTCTTC
J gene: TRBJ2-1; V gene: TRBV29-1; D gene: TRBD1; clone size: once; CDR3 protein: CSVEVWTGDNEQFF; CDR3 DNA: TGCAGCGTTGAAGTATGGACAGGGGACAATGAGCAGTTCTTC
J gene: TRBJ2-7; V gene: TRBV6-5; D gene: NA; clone size: once; CDR3 protein: CASSYSMTAYEQYF; CDR3 DNA: TGTGCCAGCAGTTACTCGATGACAGCCTACGAGCAGTACTTC
J gene: TRBJ1-2; V gene: TRBV5-4; D gene: NA; clone size: once; CDR3 protein: CASSLALSSGGYTF; CDR3 DNA: TGTGCCAGCAGCTTGGCCCTTTCCTCCGGTGGCTACACCTTC
J gene: TRBJ1-6; V gene: TRBV19; D gene: NA; clone size: NA; CDR3 protein: CASSTTGAQGGSPLHF; CDR3 DNA: TGTGCCAGTAGTACCACGGGAGCCCAGGGAGGTTCACCCCTCCACTTT
J gene: TRBJ1-1; V gene: TRBV2; D gene: NA; clone size: NA; CDR3 protein: CASSGQREAFF; CDR3 DNA: TGTGCCAGCAGTGGACAGAGGGAAGCTTTCTTT
J gene: TRBJ2-7; V gene: TRBV30; D gene: NA; clone size: NA; CDR3 protein: CAWSRGGTVSYEQYF; CDR3 DNA: TGTGCCTGGAGTCGCGGAGGGACAGTCTCCTACGAGCAGTACTTC